These 28 T cell receptor beta chains were all obtained from the same sample, sequenced in a study of OX40 agonist ivuxolimab in advanced cancers. TCRdb keeps only in-frame clones here, not all; method: immunoSEQ multiplex PCR. Of approximately 99,000 clones listed, approximately 95% are singletons. The sequencing used CD4+ or CD8+ T cells sorted from blood, collected in a trial of the OX40 agonist ivuxolimab. These receptors were collected from an adult with an advanced solid tumor such as melanoma, head and neck, liver or kidney cancer.

As DNA, the CDR3 is TGTGCCAGCATGAGATCAGGGTCCTACGAGCAGTACTTC. This encodes CASMRSGSYEQYF. V usage is TRBV6-5 and J usage is TRBJ2-7; TRBD1 is a possible D gene (5 bases). Trimming shortened V by 7 bases and J by 1 base, and 11 bases separated the two germline ends. The length of the CDR3 is 13 residues. The V gene's germline CDR1 is MNHEY and CDR2 SVGAGI.

This chain connects TRBV6-5 to TRBJ2-1; 8 nucleotides match TRBD2. From germline, CDR1 is MNHEY and CDR2 SVGAGI. The V gene end was trimmed by 4 bases and the J gene end by 8 bases; junction bases not matched to a gene: 13. This CDR3 is 16 amino acids long. The CDR3 sequence is CASSLKVAGRAYEQFF. In nucleotides, the CDR3 is TGTGCCAGCAGTTTGAAGGTAGCGGGGAGGGCGTATGAGCAGTTCTTC.

The chain uses TRBV7-9 and TRBJ1-1; TRBD1 matches at 7 bases. Unmatched junction bases numbered 3, after V lost 3 bases and J lost 5 bases. CDR3 length equals 13 residues. Germline CDR1 reads SEHNR; CDR2 reads FQNEAQ (reference sequence). The CDR3, as DNA: TGTGCCAGCAGCTTGTCGGGACAGACTGAAGCTTTCTTT. Amino acids: CASSLSGQTEAFF.

J is TRBJ1-5 and V is TRBV28; D is possibly TRBD1 (6 bases). There are 18 residues in the CDR3. Germline CDR1 MDHEN, CDR2 SYDVKM. The V end lost 2 bases, the J end lost 0 bases, and 17 bases lay between the germline ends. CDR3 DNA sequence: TGTGCCAGCAGTTTACGGCAGGGGAGTTGGTATAGCAATCAGCCCCAGCATTTT. Amino acids: CASSLRQGSWYSNQPQHF.

This rearrangement joins TRBV6-1 to TRBJ2-3, with D possibly TRBD1 on 5 matching bases. V was pared by 4 bases and J by 8 bases, with 13 bases between. The CDR3 sequence is 13 residues long. CDR1 MNHNS and CDR2 SASEGT come from the germline V gene. CDR3 bases: TGTGCCAGCAGTGGCCCAGGGATCGGTACGCAGTATTTT. Encoded protein: CASSGPGIGTQYF.

V and J are TRBV5-1 and TRBJ1-4; D gene ambiguous. The germline gives CDR1 SGHRS, CDR2 YFSETQ. The CDR3 is 15 residues long. Deletions cut 2 bases from V and 8 bases from J, with 16 bases between. In DNA, the CDR3 is TGCGCCAGCAGCTTAGTCGGGGAGGAAATAGAAAAACTGTTTTTT. Amino acid sequence: CASSLVGEEIEKLFF. Full variable domain (rest looked up from reference TRBV5-1 and TRBJ1-4): KAGVTQTPRYLIKTRGQQVTLSCSPISGHRSVSWYQQTPGQGLQFLFEYFSETQRNKGNFPGRFSGRQFSNSRSEMNVSTLELGDSALYLCASSLVGEEIEKLFFGSGTQLSVL.

V gene TRBV19 combines with J gene TRBJ1-3; D is undetermined. CDR1 is LNHDA, CDR2 SQIVND, per germline (reference sequence). The CDR3 sequence is 13 residues long. V lost 6 bases and J 2 bases, leaving 8 bases between the germline ends. The CDR3: CASSTTPGNTIYF. CDR3 nucleotide sequence: TGTGCCAGTAGCACGACACCTGGAAACACCATATATTTT.

The chain recombines TRBV29-1 with TRBJ1-1; D ambiguous. The germline CDR1 and CDR2 sequences are SQVTM and ANQGSEA. The CDR3 runs 13 residues. Trimming stripped 4 bases from V and 0 bases from J, with 9 bases between. CDR3: CSVVGRMNTEAFF. CDR3 nucleotide sequence: TGCAGCGTTGTCGGGAGAATGAACACTGAAGCTTTCTTT. Using reference TRBV29-1 and TRBJ1-1 for the parts outside the CDR3, the full variable domain is SAVISQKPSRDICQRGTSLTIQCQVDSQVTMMFWYRQQPGQSLTLIATANQGSEATYESGFVIDKFPISRPNLTFSTLTVSNMSPEDSSIYLCSVVGRMNTEAFFGQGTRLTVV.

The rearrangement links TRBV11-1 to TRBJ1-1; perhaps TRBD1 as D (6 bases). Trimming removed 5 bases from V and 0 bases from J, with 22 bases in between. Germline-derived CDR1 and CDR2 are SGHAT and FQDESV (reference sequence). The CDR3 is made up of 18 amino acids. This chain's CDR3 is CASSGRRDPGQLNTEAFF. The CDR3 DNA follows: TGTGCCAGCAGCGGGCGTAGGGATCCGGGACAACTGAACACTGAAGCTTTCTTT.

The chain is built from TRBV10-3 and TRBJ2-1; D is perhaps TRBD1 or TRBD2 (6 bases each). The germline V gene encodes CDR1 ENHRY and CDR2 SYGVKD. CDR3 length: 17 residues. Trimming pared 3 bases from V and 8 bases from J, leaving 23 bases between. CDR3 protein: CAISDPRGDTTRDEQFF. In DNA, the CDR3 is TGTGCCATCAGTGACCCGAGGGGGGACACCACCAGGGATGAGCAGTTCTTC.

This clone showed up just a few times. The genes are TRBV27 and TRBJ2-2; no definite D call. With 8 bases removed from V and 0 bases from J, the gap between germline ends came to 16 bases. The CDR3 sequence is 16 residues long. From germline, CDR1 is MNHEY and CDR2 SMNVEV (reference sequence). CDR3 sequence (DNA): TGTGCCAGCTATCCAGAACCCCTACCGAACACCGGGGAGCTGTTTTTT. Amino acids: CASYPEPLPNTGELFF.

The V call is TRBV18, the J call TRBJ2-1, with D possibly matching TRBD2 (5 bases). This CDR3 is built from 13 residues. CDR1 KGHSH and CDR2 LQKENI come from the germline V gene. V was cut by 3 bases and J by 8 bases, with 11 bases left in between. DNA for the CDR3: TGTGCCAGCTCACCTAGCGAGCGTCATGAGCAGTTCTTC. Translation gives CASSPSERHEQFF.

The rearrangement joins TRBV4-3 to TRBJ1-2; D unclear. The CDR3 sequence is 14 residues long. The V gene's germline CDR1 is LGHNA and CDR2 YSLEER. Deletions cut 3 bases from V and 4 bases from J, with 12 bases between. Written as DNA, the CDR3 is TGCGCCAGCAGCCAGGTCGCAAGCGTCTATGGCTACACCTTC. It codes for CASSQVASVYGYTF.

The rearrangement links TRBV6-1 to TRBJ1-2; weak D call: TRBD1 (5 bases). CDR1 and CDR2 from the germline V gene are MNHNS and SASEGT. The CDR3 length is 13 residues. V lost 4 bases and J lost 9, with 15 bases in between. CDR3: CASSVRGVQRYTF. CDR3 coding DNA: TGTGCCAGCAGTGTAAGGGGCGTTCAGCGCTACACCTTC.

The J gene is TRBJ1-1, the V gene TRBV7-6, with D maybe TRBD1 (5 bases). V gave up 2 bases and J gave up 1 base, with 8 bases separating them. Per germline, CDR1 SGHVS and CDR2 FNYEAQ. The CDR3 loop spans 14 amino acids. CDR3 bases: TGTGCCAGCAGCTTAAGAGACAGGAACACTGAAGCTTTCTTT. Protein: CASSLRDRNTEAFF.

The genes are TRBV7-9 and TRBJ1-4; 8 nucleotides agree with TRBD1. Germline loops: CDR1 SEHNR, CDR2 FQNEAQ (reference sequence). Trimming took 5 bases from V and 9 from J; bases not matched to a gene: 8. This CDR3 contains 14 residues. The CDR3 here is CASSPGGAVQKLFF. In DNA, the CDR3 is TGTGCCAGCAGCCCAGGGGGCGCGGTGCAAAAACTGTTTTTT.

The genes are TRBV28 and TRBJ2-7, with D possibly called TRBD1 or TRBD2 (5 bases each). The germline CDR1 and CDR2 sequences are MDHEN and SYDVKM. The CDR3 is 13 amino acids. The V gene lost 8 bases and the J gene lost 5 bases, with 16 bases spanning the gap. The CDR3 sequence is CASVAGAVDEQYF. The CDR3 DNA is TGTGCCAGCGTGGCCGGGGCTGTGGACGAGCAGTACTTC. Combining the CDR3 with reference TRBV28 and TRBJ2-7 gives the whole variable domain DVKVTQSSRYLVKRTGEKVFLECVQDMDHENMFWYRQDPGLGLRLIYFSYDVKMKEKGDIPEGYSVSREKKERFSLILESASTNQTSMYLCASVAGAVDEQYFGPGTRLTVT.

The chain has TRBV6-1 and TRBJ2-7; 9 bases match TRBD2. Germline V gives CDR1 MNHNS, CDR2 SASEGT. The CDR3 totals 15 residues. After removal of 5 bases from V and 3 bases from J, the junction contained 8 bases not matched to a gene. In nucleotides, the CDR3 is TGTGCCAGCAGTAAGGGACTAGCTGACGTCTACGAGCAGTACTTC. It specifies CASSKGLADVYEQYF.

In DNA form, the CDR3 reads TGTGCCAGCAGTGAGATCTACGAGCAGTACTTC. Amino acids: CASSEIYEQYF. The rearrangement uses TRBV2 and TRBJ2-7; D gene ambiguous. The CDR3 is made up of 11 amino acids. Between the trimmed V and J ends, which lost 3 bases and 3 bases, there was a span of 3 bases. Germline assignment: CDR1 SNHLY and CDR2 FYNNEI. The variable domain in full, completed from reference TRBV2 and TRBJ2-7, reads EPEVTQTPSHQVTQMGQEVILRCVPISNHLYFYWYRQILGQKVEFLVSFYNNEISEKSEIFDDQFSVERPDGSNFTLKIRSTKLEDSAMYFCASSEIYEQYFGPGTRLTVT.

The CDR3 here is CASSPLATGPVSAEAFF. In DNA, the CDR3 is TGTGCCAGCTCACCACTAGCCACAGGCCCGGTATCTGCTGAAGCTTTCTTT. This chain links TRBV18 with TRBJ1-1, with D tentatively TRBD1 (5 bases). Germline-derived CDR1 and CDR2 are KGHSH and LQKENI. V shed 1 base and J shed 6 bases, with 21 bases lying between them. This CDR3 region has 17 residues. The whole variable domain, filled in from reference TRBV18 and TRBJ1-1, reads NAGVMQNPRHLVRRRGQEARLRCSPMKGHSHVYWYRQLPEEGLKFMVYLQKENIIDESGMPKERFSAEFPKEGPSILRIQQVVRGDSAAYFCASSPLATGPVSAEAFFGQGTRLTVV.

The count of this clone is one. V and J are TRBV9 and TRBJ2-3; 7 positions match TRBD2. The J segment lost 5 bases and the V segment lost 0 bases, leaving 6 bases of the junction unmatched. This CDR3 comprises 15 residues. Germline assignment: CDR1 SGDLS and CDR2 YYNGEE. The CDR3 loop reads CASSVGGTTLDTQYF. The DNA for the CDR3 is TGTGCCAGCAGCGTAGGGGGGACTACGTTAGATACGCAGTATTTT.

The V call is TRBV9, the J call TRBJ2-5; D call uncertain. The germline gives CDR1 SGDLS, CDR2 YYNGEE. The CDR3 length is 14 residues. Deletions cut 4 bases from V and 4 bases from J, with 14 bases between. The CDR3 reads CASSRGLGGETQYF. The CDR3 coding sequence is TGTGCCAGCAGCAGAGGCCTGGGTGGAGAGACCCAGTACTTC.

V is TRBV7-6 and J is TRBJ2-2; 7 bases match TRBD2. The CDR3 has 13 residues. Germline V CDR1 and CDR2: SGHVS, FNYEAQ. Trimming took 5 bases from V and 7 from J; bases not matched to a gene: 4. The CDR3 here is CASSVREIGELFF. Written as DNA, the CDR3 is TGTGCCAGCAGCGTGCGGGAGATCGGGGAGCTGTTTTTT.

V usage is TRBV19 and J usage is TRBJ1-5; TRBD1 matches 8 bases. The CDR3 contains 15 residues. Germline trimming cut 5 bases from V and 1 base from J; bases unmatched to any gene: 4. Germline values: CDR1 LNHDA, CDR2 SQIVND (reference sequence). This chain's CDR3 is CASSSDRGSNQPQHF. The DNA of the CDR3 is TGTGCCAGTAGTTCCGACAGGGGAAGCAATCAGCCCCAGCATTTT.

This clone has just one count. This chain uses TRBV5-1 with TRBJ1-1; TRBD1 is a possible D gene (6 bases). The CDR3 covers 14 residues. V dropped 3 bases and J dropped 11 bases, with 20 bases sitting between them. Germline CDR1 is SGHRS and CDR2 is YFSETQ. The CDR3 DNA reads as TGCGCCAGCAGCTGGGGGGCCCAGGGGTTCCCGGCTTTCTTT. It is translated as CASSWGAQGFPAFF.

The chain joins TRBV27 to TRBJ2-1; the D gene is possibly TRBD2 (6 bases). Germline CDR1 and CDR2: MNHEY and SMNVEV (reference sequence). The CDR3 consists of 16 residues. V lost 1 base to trimming and J lost 9 bases, with 19 bases between them. The CDR3 sequence: CASSLFLAMGGREQFF. In nucleotides, the CDR3 is TGTGCCAGCAGTTTATTCCTCGCCATGGGGGGTCGTGAGCAGTTCTTC.

This clone was picked up a small number of times. V is TRBV10-3 and J is TRBJ2-2; no reliable D call. From germline, CDR1 is ENHRY and CDR2 SYGVKD. CDR3 length: 14 amino acids. The germline V and J ends were trimmed by 4 bases and 5 bases, with 11 bases remaining between them. CDR3 in amino acids: CAISGRLGTGELFF. The CDR3 nucleotides read TGTGCCATCAGTGGTCGGCTAGGTACCGGGGAGCTGTTTTTT.

V is TRBV14 and J is TRBJ1-1, with D possibly being TRBD1 (6 bases). The CDR3 is made up of 17 amino acids. CDR1 SGHDN and CDR2 FVKESK come from the germline V gene. The V gene lost 4 bases and the J gene lost 1 base, with 19 bases spanning the gap. In DNA form, the CDR3 reads TGTGCCAGCAGCCCAAGGACAGCCTTAGATAAGAACACTGAAGCTTTCTTT. This translates into CASSPRTALDKNTEAFF.